These 29 T cell receptor beta chains were sequenced from one sample in a study of identifying expanded T cells in peripheral blood. Generated by immunoSEQ multiplex PCR, the TCRdb table keeps only in-frame clones and is missing some. This table holds around 130,000 clones, 65% to 90% found once. Sequencing used blood. These receptors were taken from a person aged 18 to 75 in good health.

The chain joins TRBV11-2 to TRBJ1-5; D uncertain. V lost 1 base to trimming and J lost 7 bases, with 5 bases between them. Germline CDR1 and CDR2: SGHAT and FQNNGV. This CDR3 spans 12 amino acids. CDR3 amino acids: CASSLAGQPQHF. DNA for the CDR3: TGTGCCAGCAGCTTAGCCGGGCAGCCCCAGCATTTT. The complete variable domain, with remaining parts taken from reference TRBV11-2 and TRBJ1-5, reads EAGVAQSPRYKIIEKRQSVAFWCNPISGHATLYWYQQILGQGPKLLIQFQNNGVVDDSQLPKDRFSAERLKGVDSTLKIQPAKLEDSAVYLCASSLAGQPQHFGDGTRLSIL.

The chain links TRBV7-3 to TRBJ2-1; TRBD1 or TRBD2 may be the D gene (5 bases each). The CDR3 has 14 residues. Germline V gives CDR1 SGHTA, CDR2 FQGTGA. With 5 bases removed from V and 7 bases from J, the gap between germline ends came to 15 bases. CDR3 region: CASSRGSGGNEQFF. For the CDR3, the DNA is TGTGCCAGCAGCCGAGGTAGTGGGGGTAATGAGCAGTTCTTC.

The chain combines TRBV27 with TRBJ1-3; D gene ambiguous. Germline values: CDR1 MNHEY, CDR2 SMNVEV (reference sequence). The CDR3 has 14 amino acids. Between the trimmed V and J ends, which lost 6 bases and 0 bases, there was a span of 9 bases. The CDR3 nucleotides are TGTGCCAGCAGCCTGACAAACTCTGGAAACACCATATATTTT. It yields the protein CASSLTNSGNTIYF.

DNA of the CDR3: TGCGCCAGCAGTTCCGGGCATAATGAAAAACTGTTTTTT. It encodes CASSSGHNEKLFF. The chain has TRBV10-1 and TRBJ1-4; D gene ambiguous. The CDR3 spans 13 residues. The germline V gene encodes CDR1 WNHNN and CDR2 SYGVQD (reference sequence). V lost 5 bases, J lost 4 bases, and 8 bases lay in between.

This clone was observed a handful of times. V gene TRBV18 combines with J gene TRBJ2-1, with D unresolved. In germline, CDR1 is KGHSH, CDR2 LQKENI. The V end lost 4 bases, the J end lost 10 bases, and 11 bases lay between the germline ends. The CDR3 runs 12 residues. This CDR3 is CASSRVGYEQFF. DNA of the CDR3: TGTGCCAGCTCACGTGTGGGGTACGAGCAGTTCTTC.

J is TRBJ1-2 and V is TRBV4-3; D perhaps matches TRBD1 (5 bases). CDR1 and CDR2 from the germline V gene are LGHNA and YSLEER. The length of the CDR3 is 14 residues. Trimming removed 0 bases at V and 5 bases at J, with 10 bases between. CDR3 in amino acids: CASSQDAGGYGYTF. For the CDR3, the DNA is TGCGCCAGCAGCCAAGATGCGGGGGGATATGGCTACACCTTC.

The rearrangement joins TRBV7-2 to TRBJ2-7, with unresolved D. The CDR3 is 12 residues long. Germline V gene data show CDR1 as SGHTA and CDR2 as FQGNSA. The V and J ends lost 5 bases and 5 bases respectively, with 10 bases between them. As DNA, the CDR3 is TGTGCCAGCAGCCTTCACAGTGACGAGCAGTACTTC. Translation: CASSLHSDEQYF.

The chain recombines TRBV10-1 with TRBJ2-1; 10 nucleotides match TRBD2. With V trimmed by 5 bases and J by 7 bases, 8 bases remained unmatched. Germline lookup yields CDR1 WNHNN and CDR2 SYGVQD (reference sequence). The CDR3 contains 15 residues. The CDR3 spells CASSKLAGSQNEQFF. CDR3 nucleotides: TGCGCCAGCAGTAAACTAGCGGGATCACAGAATGAGCAGTTCTTC.

The chain joins TRBV7-6 to TRBJ2-6; D gene unclear. Germline V gene sequence: CDR1 SGHVS, CDR2 FNYEAQ. The CDR3 has 15 amino acids. Trimming removed 5 bases from V and 2 bases from J, with 10 bases in between. CDR3 in amino acids: CASSPGQTGANVLTF. The CDR3 DNA sequence: TGTGCCAGCAGCCCTGGTCAAACTGGGGCCAACGTCCTGACTTTC.

The V call is TRBV7-8, the J call TRBJ2-2; 7 positions match TRBD1. The CDR3 is made up of 13 amino acids. After removal of 9 bases from V and 1 base from J, the junction contained 2 bases not matched to a gene. Per the germline V gene, CDR1 is SGHVS and CDR2 is FQNEAQ. The DNA for the CDR3 is TGTGCCAGTAGGGACAGGAACACCGGGGAGCTGTTTTTT. As protein: CASRDRNTGELFF.

V gene TRBV19 combines with J gene TRBJ1-5; D is ambiguous. Germline V lookup: CDR1 LNHDA, CDR2 SQIVND (reference sequence). The CDR3 totals 13 residues. The V end was cut by 8 bases, the J end by 0 bases, with 8 bases between. CDR3 DNA: TGTGCCAGTGCCCCTAGTAGCAATCAGCCCCAGCATTTT. Translating gives CASAPSSNQPQHF.

The genes are TRBV5-8 and TRBJ2-5, with 7 bases matching TRBD1. Trimming at V came to 0 bases and at J to 10 bases, leaving 6 bases not matched to a gene. From germline, CDR1 is SGHTS and CDR2 YDEGEE. The CDR3 extends over 13 amino acids. CDR3 sequence: CASSLEGGDVQYF. The CDR3 nucleotides are TGTGCCAGCAGCTTGGAAGGGGGCGATGTCCAGTACTTC.

This chain connects TRBV5-4 to TRBJ2-5; possibly TRBD1 for D (6 bases). The CDR3 contains 13 residues. V was clipped by 2 bases and J by 2 bases, with 7 bases between them. Germline loops: CDR1 SGHNT, CDR2 YYREEE (reference sequence). The CDR3 DNA reads TGTGCCAGCAGCTTACAGGGACAAGAGACCCAGTACTTC. Its translation is CASSLQGQETQYF.

This clone has more than one count but fewer than ten. This sequence joins TRBV10-2 and TRBJ2-1; 9 bases are shared with TRBD1. Germline V gene sequence: CDR1 WSHSY, CDR2 SAAADI. The CDR3 runs to 15 residues. Germline trimming cut 4 bases from V and 6 bases from J; bases unmatched to any gene: 7. The CDR3 nucleotides read TGCGCCAGCAGTGGTAGGGGACAGGGAGGCAATGAGCAGTTCTTC. Protein product: CASSGRGQGGNEQFF.

V is TRBV2 and J is TRBJ1-1, with 8 bases lining up with TRBD1. With V trimmed by 0 bases and J by 2 bases, 5 bases remained unmatched. CDR1 is SNHLY and CDR2 is FYNNEI in the germline V gene. This CDR3 region has 16 residues. CDR3 protein: CASSEAGQGLNTEAFF. The DNA of the CDR3 is TGTGCCAGCAGTGAAGCTGGACAGGGATTAAACACTGAAGCTTTCTTT.

This clone is a singleton in its sample. The chain combines TRBV27 with TRBJ2-2, with unresolved D. The germline gives CDR1 MNHEY, CDR2 SMNVEV (reference sequence). Deletions cut 5 bases from V and 7 bases from J, with 11 bases between. The CDR3 consists of 13 residues. CDR3 in amino acids: CASSPHLSGELFF. CDR3 nucleotide sequence: TGTGCCAGCAGTCCCCACCTCAGCGGGGAGCTGTTTTTT.

This chain connects TRBV7-9 to TRBJ2-7, with D maybe TRBD1 (5 bases). CDR1 and CDR2 (germline): SEHNR, FQNEAQ (reference sequence). Between the trimmed V and J ends, which lost 0 bases and 1 base, there was a span of 10 bases. The CDR3 totals 15 residues. CDR3 nucleotide sequence: TGTGCCAGCAGCTTAGCGGGCAGGGCGTCCTACGAGCAGTACTTC. Its translation: CASSLAGRASYEQYF. The complete variable domain, with remaining parts taken from reference TRBV7-9 and TRBJ2-7, reads DTGVSQNPRHKITKRGQNVTFRCDPISEHNRLYWYRQTLGQGPEFLTYFQNEAQLEKSRLLSDRFSAERPKGSFSTLEIQRTEQGDSAMYLCASSLAGRASYEQYFGPGTRLTVT.

The chain has TRBV2 and TRBJ1-2; no clear D. The ends were cut back, 4 bases at V and 2 bases at J, with 8 bases in the middle. In germline, CDR1 is SNHLY, CDR2 FYNNEI. The CDR3 has 13 amino acids. CDR3 residues: CASSAWENYGYTF. The CDR3 region has the DNA TGTGCCAGCAGTGCGTGGGAGAACTATGGCTACACCTTC.

The chain employs TRBV2 and TRBJ1-2; 7 bases line up with TRBD1. Germline CDR1 is SNHLY and CDR2 is FYNNEI. The CDR3 length is 14 residues. Trimming cost V 3 bases and J 5 bases; bases outside gene matches: 6. The CDR3 nucleotides read TGTGCCAGCAGTGACAGGGGGAGATTTTATGGCTACACCTTC. This sequence encodes CASSDRGRFYGYTF.

This clone was detected a few times. CDR3 in amino acids: CASSSQTGRLYGYTF. The CDR3 nucleotides read TGTGCCAGCAGCTCCCAGACCGGGAGACTCTATGGCTACACCTTC. This sequence joins TRBV11-2 and TRBJ1-2; D uncertain. This CDR3 contains 15 residues. Trimming cost V 4 bases and J 4 bases, with 16 bases left between them. Germline loops: CDR1 SGHAT, CDR2 FQNNGV.

The chain has TRBV18 and TRBJ2-5, with D possibly being TRBD2 (5 bases). The CDR3 runs 16 residues. The V end was cut by 3 bases, the J end by 4 bases, with 18 bases between. CDR1 is KGHSH and CDR2 is LQKENI in the germline V gene. The CDR3 loop reads CASSPLKGSAGETQYF. The DNA of the CDR3 is TGTGCCAGCTCACCCCTAAAAGGCTCTGCGGGAGAGACCCAGTACTTC.

This clone has only a few counts. This chain links TRBV28 with TRBJ1-2; 7 bases agree with TRBD1. The length of the CDR3 is 15 residues. J was trimmed by 4 bases and V by 6 bases; bases with no gene match: 11. Germline V gene lookup returns CDR1 MDHEN and CDR2 SYDVKM. The CDR3 DNA is TGTGCCAGCAGCCTGGCAGGGGGATCAATCTATGGCTACACCTTC. Translated, it gives CASSLAGGSIYGYTF.

The CDR3 loop is CASSEAQGGTGGYTF. The CDR3 coding sequence is TGTGCCAGCAGTGAAGCGCAAGGGGGCACGGGTGGCTACACCTTC. This rearrangement joins TRBV6-1 to TRBJ1-2; 7 nucleotides align to TRBD1. The ends lost 0 bases at V and 7 bases at J; junction bases unmatched: 8. The CDR3 is made up of 15 amino acids. CDR1 and CDR2 from the germline V gene are MNHNS and SASEGT.

This clone is a singleton in its sample. This rearrangement joins TRBV28 to TRBJ2-7, with 7 bases aligning to TRBD2. In germline, CDR1 is MDHEN, CDR2 SYDVKM. This CDR3 comprises 15 residues. The ends lost 5 bases at V and 0 bases at J; junction bases unmatched: 7. This CDR3 reads CASSGESGVSYEQYF. CDR3 nucleotide sequence: TGTGCCAGCAGTGGGGAGAGCGGGGTCTCCTACGAGCAGTACTTC.

This clone was counted only a few times. The gene calls are TRBV11-2 and TRBJ1-2, with 9 bases matching TRBD1. Trimming took 9 bases from V and 8 from J; bases not matched to a gene: 7. The germline CDR1 and CDR2 sequences are SGHAT and FQNNGV. The CDR3 contains 12 residues. This chain's CDR3 is CARLQGAGGYTF. The CDR3 coding sequence is TGTGCCAGACTACAGGGGGCAGGAGGCTACACCTTC.

This rearrangement joins TRBV6-1 to TRBJ2-2; 7 nucleotides match TRBD2. The V and J ends lost 2 bases and 2 bases, in that order; junction bases with no gene match: 8. Germline V gene lookup returns CDR1 MNHNS and CDR2 SASEGT. This CDR3 has 17 residues. The CDR3 coding sequence is TGTGCCAGCAGTGAAATCAAAGCGGGGCGAAACACCGGGGAGCTGTTTTTT. It yields the protein CASSEIKAGRNTGELFF.

The rearrangement joins TRBV29-1 to TRBJ1-1; D is ambiguous. Per germline, CDR1 SQVTM and CDR2 ANQGSEA. The CDR3 is 14 amino acids. V was cut by 4 bases and J by 1 base, with 13 bases left in between. The CDR3 nucleotides are TGCAGCGTTGGGAGGGTGGCAGAGAACACTGAAGCTTTCTTT. As protein: CSVGRVAENTEAFF. The variable domain in full, completed from reference TRBV29-1 and TRBJ1-1, reads SAVISQKPSRDICQRGTSLTIQCQVDSQVTMMFWYRQQPGQSLTLIATANQGSEATYESGFVIDKFPISRPNLTFSTLTVSNMSPEDSSIYLCSVGRVAENTEAFFGQGTRLTVV.

This sequence joins TRBV4-3 and TRBJ2-1; D gene uncertain. The germline V and J ends were trimmed by 3 bases and 8 bases, with 23 bases remaining between them. CDR1 LGHNA and CDR2 YSLEER come from the germline V gene. The CDR3 totals 17 residues. In DNA form, the CDR3 reads TGCGCCAGCAGCCAGGGTGGGGTCAGCTCCGATCAGGATGAGCAGTTCTTC. Translating it yields CASSQGGVSSDQDEQFF.

The J gene is TRBJ1-4, the V gene TRBV6-6, with TRBD1 identical over 8 bases. V was pared by 7 bases and J by 10 bases, with 14 bases of the junction left unmatched. The CDR3 contains 15 residues. Germline values: CDR1 MNHNY, CDR2 SVGAGI (reference sequence). CDR3 sequence (DNA): TGTGCCAGCACCTACCTTCCGACAGGGGTGGGAAAACTGTTTTTT. Protein sequence: CASTYLPTGVGKLFF.